Described below is a single TCR beta chain sequence and its context. Its specificity is unknown. This specimen comes from a study of T-cell reconstitution after alpha-beta-depleted transplantation in children. Study-level findings and limits: There were some patients whose high TCRbeta diversity at day 60 came from surviving recipient T cells and thymic progenitors.

V shed 4 bases and J 0 bases; nucleotides not matched to a gene: 11. Germline CDR1 is SGHAT and CDR2 is FQNNGV. This CDR3 has 17 amino acids. As it was prepared, the TCRbeta library received unique molecular identifiers. Via MiXCR, TCRdb re-called the PCR reads, giving one row per CDR3 protein. The sample has 60,000 to 70,000 distinct CDR3 sequences; roughly 5% are singletons. V usage is TRBV11-2 and J usage is TRBJ2-5, with 7 bases fitting TRBD2. The sequence was obtained from a boy under two years old who had a stem cell transplant for acute myeloid leukemia, so the T cells may come from the graft donor. This material consisted of PBMCs, mostly from graft donor cells, taken 180 days after TCRalphabeta/CD19-depleted stem cell transplant. The CDR3 sequence is CASSSPWGAGYQETQYF. DNA for the CDR3: TGTGCCAGCAGCTCCCCTTGGGGAGCGGGGTACCAAGAGACCCAGTACTTC.